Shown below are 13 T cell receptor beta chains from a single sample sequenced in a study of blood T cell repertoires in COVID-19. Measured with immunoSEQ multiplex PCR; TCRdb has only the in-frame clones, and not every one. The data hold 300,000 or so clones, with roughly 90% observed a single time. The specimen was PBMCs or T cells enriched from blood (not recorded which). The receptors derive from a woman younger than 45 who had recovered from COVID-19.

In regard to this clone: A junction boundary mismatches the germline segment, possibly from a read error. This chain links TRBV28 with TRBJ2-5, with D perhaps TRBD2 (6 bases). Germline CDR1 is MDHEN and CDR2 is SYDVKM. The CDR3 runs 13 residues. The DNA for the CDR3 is TGTGCCAGCAGTTTGGGTATCTCGGGGGAAAGGGACTTC. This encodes CASSLGISGERDF.

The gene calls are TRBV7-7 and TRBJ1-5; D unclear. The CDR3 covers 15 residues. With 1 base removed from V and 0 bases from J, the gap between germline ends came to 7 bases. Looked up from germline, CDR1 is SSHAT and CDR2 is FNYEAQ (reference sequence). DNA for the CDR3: TGTGCCAGCAGCTTAGTCAGATATAGCAATCAGCCCCAGCATTTT. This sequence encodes CASSLVRYSNQPQHF.

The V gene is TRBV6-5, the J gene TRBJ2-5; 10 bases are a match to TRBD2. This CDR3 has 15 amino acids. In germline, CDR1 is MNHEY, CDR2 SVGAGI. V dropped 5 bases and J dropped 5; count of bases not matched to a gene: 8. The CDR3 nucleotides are TGTGCCAGCAGTCGAGCGGGGGGGCTTGAGGAGACCCAGTACTTC. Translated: CASSRAGGLEETQYF.

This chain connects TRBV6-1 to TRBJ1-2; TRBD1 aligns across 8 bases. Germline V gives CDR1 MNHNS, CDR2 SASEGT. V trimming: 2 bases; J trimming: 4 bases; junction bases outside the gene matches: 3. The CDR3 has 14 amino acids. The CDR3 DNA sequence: TGTGCCAGCAGTGAACAGGGGGCGAGCTATGGCTACACCTTC. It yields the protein CASSEQGASYGYTF.

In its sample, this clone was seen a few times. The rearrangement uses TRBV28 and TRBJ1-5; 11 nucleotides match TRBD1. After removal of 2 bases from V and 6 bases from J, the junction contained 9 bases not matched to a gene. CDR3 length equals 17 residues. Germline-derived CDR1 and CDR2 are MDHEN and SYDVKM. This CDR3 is CASSLRSSGTGGQPQHF. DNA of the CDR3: TGTGCCAGCAGTTTACGCTCCTCCGGGACAGGGGGTCAGCCCCAGCATTTT.

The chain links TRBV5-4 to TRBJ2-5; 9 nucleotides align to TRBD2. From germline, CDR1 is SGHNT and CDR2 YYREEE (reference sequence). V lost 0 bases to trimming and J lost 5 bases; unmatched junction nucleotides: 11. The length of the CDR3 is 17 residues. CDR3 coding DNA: TGTGCCAGCAGCTTGGGTCTGCGGGGGGGCCAGTGGGAGACCCAGTACTTC. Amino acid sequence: CASSLGLRGGQWETQYF.

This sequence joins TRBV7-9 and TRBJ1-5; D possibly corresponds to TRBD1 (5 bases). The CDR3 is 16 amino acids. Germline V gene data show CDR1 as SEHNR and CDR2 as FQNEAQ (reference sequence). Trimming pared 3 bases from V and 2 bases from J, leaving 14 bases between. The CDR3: CASSLSGPTGNQPQHF. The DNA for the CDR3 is TGTGCCAGCAGCTTGTCAGGGCCCACGGGCAATCAGCCCCAGCATTTT.

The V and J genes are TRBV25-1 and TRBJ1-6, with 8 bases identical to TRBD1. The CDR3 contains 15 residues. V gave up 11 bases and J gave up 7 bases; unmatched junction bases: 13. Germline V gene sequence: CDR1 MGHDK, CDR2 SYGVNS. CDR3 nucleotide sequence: TGTGCCGTCACGATGGGGGACAGGATGAATTCACCCCTCCACTTT. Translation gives CAVTMGDRMNSPLHF.

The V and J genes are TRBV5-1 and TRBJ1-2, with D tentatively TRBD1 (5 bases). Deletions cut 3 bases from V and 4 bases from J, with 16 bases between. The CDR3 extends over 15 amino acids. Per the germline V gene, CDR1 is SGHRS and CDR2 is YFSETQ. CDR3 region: CASSSEAGESYGYTF. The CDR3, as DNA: TGCGCCAGCAGCTCGGAGGCGGGGGAAAGCTATGGCTACACCTTC.

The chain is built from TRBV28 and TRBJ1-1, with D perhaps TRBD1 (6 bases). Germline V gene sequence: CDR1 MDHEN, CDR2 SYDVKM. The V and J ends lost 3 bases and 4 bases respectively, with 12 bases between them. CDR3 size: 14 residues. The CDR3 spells CASSLYRDTTEAFF. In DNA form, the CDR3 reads TGTGCCAGCAGTTTGTACCGGGACACCACTGAAGCTTTCTTT.

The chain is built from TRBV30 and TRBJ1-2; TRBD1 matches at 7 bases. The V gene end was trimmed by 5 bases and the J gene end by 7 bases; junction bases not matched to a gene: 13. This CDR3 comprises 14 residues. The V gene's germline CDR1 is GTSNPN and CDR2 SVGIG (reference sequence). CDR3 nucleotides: TGTGCCTGGGATACAGGGGAAGGGTATGGTGGCTACACCTTC. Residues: CAWDTGEGYGGYTF.

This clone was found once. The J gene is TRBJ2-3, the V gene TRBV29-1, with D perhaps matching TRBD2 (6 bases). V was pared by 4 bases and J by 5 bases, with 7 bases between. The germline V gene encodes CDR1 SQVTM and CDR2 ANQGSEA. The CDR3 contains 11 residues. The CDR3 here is CSVGGVDTQYF. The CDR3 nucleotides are TGCAGCGTTGGGGGGGTAGATACGCAGTATTTT.

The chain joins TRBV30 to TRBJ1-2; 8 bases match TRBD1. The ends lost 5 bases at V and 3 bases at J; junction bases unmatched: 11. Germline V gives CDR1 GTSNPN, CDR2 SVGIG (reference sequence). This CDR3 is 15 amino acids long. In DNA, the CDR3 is TGTGCCTGGCGCCCTGACAGGGGAGGGGACTATGGCTACACCTTC. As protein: CAWRPDRGGDYGYTF. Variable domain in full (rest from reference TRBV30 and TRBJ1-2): SQTIHQWPATLVQPVGSPLSLECTVEGTSNPNLYWYRQAAGRGLQLLFYSVGIGQISSEVPQNLSASRPQDRQFILSSKKLLLSDSGFYLCAWRPDRGGDYGYTFGSGTRLTVV.